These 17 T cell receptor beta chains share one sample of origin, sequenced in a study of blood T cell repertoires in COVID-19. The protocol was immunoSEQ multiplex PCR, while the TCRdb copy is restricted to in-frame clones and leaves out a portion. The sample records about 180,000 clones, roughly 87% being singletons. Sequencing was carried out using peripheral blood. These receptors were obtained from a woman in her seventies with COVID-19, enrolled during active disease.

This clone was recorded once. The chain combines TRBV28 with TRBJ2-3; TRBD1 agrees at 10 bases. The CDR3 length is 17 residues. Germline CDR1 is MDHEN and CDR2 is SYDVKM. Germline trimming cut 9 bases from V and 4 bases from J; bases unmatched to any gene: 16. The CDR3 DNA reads TGTGCCAGGCAGATTTCGGGCTCCGGACAGGGGGCAGATACGCAGTATTTT. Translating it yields CARQISGSGQGADTQYF.

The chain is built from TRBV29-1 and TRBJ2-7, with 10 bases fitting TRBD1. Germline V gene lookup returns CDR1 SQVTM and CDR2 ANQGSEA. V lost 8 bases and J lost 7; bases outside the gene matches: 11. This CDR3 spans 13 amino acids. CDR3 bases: TGCAGCACCCGGGGACAGGGGATGAGGGAGCAGTACTTC. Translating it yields CSTRGQGMREQYF.

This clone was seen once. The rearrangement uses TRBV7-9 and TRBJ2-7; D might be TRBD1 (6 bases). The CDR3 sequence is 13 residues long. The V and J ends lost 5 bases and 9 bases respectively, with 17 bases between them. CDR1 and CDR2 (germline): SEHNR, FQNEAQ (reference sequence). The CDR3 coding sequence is TGTGCCAGCAGCCGAGGACAGACATCGGTGCAGTACTTC. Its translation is CASSRGQTSVQYF.

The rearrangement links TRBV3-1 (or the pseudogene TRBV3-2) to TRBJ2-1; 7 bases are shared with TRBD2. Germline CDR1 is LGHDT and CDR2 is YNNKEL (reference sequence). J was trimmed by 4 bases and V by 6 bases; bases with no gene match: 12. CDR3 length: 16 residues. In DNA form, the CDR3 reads TGTGCCAGCAGTAACTTCGGCGGGAGACGATACAATGAGCAGTTCTTC. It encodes CASSNFGGRRYNEQFF.

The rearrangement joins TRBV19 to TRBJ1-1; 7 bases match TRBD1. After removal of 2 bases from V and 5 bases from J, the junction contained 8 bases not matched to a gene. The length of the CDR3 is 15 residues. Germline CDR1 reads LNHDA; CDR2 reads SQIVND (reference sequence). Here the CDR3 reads CASSITTGWGTEAFF. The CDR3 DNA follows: TGTGCCAGTAGTATAACGACAGGGTGGGGTACTGAAGCTTTCTTT. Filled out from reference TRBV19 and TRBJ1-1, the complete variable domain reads DGGITQSPKYLFRKEGQNVTLSCEQNLNHDAMYWYRQDPGQGLRLIYYSQIVNDFQKGDIAEGYSVSREKKESFPLTVTSAQKNPTAFYLCASSITTGWGTEAFFGQGTRLTVV.

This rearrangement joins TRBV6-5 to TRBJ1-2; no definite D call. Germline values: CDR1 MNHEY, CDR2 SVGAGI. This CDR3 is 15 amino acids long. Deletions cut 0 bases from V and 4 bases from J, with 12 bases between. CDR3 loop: CASSYSPVESYGYTF. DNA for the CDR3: TGTGCCAGCAGTTACTCCCCAGTTGAAAGCTATGGCTACACCTTC.

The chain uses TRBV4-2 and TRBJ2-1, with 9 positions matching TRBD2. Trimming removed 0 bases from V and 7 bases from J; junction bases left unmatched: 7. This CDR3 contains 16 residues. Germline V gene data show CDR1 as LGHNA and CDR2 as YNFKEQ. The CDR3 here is CASSQDKTSGLNEQFF. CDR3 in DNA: TGTGCCAGCAGCCAAGATAAAACTAGCGGGTTAAATGAGCAGTTCTTC.

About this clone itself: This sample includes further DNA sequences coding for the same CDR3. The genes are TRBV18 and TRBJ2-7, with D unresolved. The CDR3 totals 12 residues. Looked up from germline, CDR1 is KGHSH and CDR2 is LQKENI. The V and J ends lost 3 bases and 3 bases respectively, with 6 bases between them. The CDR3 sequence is CASSPPSYEQYF. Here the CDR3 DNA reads TGTGCCAGCTCACCTCCCAGCTACGAGCAGTACTTC.

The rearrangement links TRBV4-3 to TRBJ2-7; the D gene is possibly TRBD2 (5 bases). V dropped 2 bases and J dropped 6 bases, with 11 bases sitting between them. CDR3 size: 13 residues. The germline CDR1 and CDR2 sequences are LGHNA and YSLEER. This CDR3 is CASSQQKGGEQYF. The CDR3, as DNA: TGCGCCAGCAGCCAACAGAAAGGAGGCGAGCAGTACTTC.

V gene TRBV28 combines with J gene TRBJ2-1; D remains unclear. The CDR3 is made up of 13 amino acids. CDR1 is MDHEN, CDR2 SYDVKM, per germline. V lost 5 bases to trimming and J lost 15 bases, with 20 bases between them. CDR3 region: CASSAPGLSPGFF. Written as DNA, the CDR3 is TGTGCCAGCAGTGCCCCTGGATTGTCCCCGGGGTTCTTC.

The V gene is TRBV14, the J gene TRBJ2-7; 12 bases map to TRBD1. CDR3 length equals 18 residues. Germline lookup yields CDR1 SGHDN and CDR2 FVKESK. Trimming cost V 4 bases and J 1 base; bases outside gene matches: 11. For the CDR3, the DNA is TGTGCCAGCAGCCGCAGAGGGACAGGGGGCGATTATTCCTACGAGCAGTACTTC. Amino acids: CASSRRGTGGDYSYEQYF.

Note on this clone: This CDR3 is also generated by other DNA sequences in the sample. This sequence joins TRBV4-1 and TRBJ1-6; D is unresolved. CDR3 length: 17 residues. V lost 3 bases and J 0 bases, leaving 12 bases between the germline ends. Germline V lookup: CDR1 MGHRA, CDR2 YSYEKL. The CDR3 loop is CASSQDTGSSYNSPLHF. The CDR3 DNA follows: TGCGCCAGCAGCCAGGATACGGGAAGCTCCTATAATTCACCCCTCCACTTT.

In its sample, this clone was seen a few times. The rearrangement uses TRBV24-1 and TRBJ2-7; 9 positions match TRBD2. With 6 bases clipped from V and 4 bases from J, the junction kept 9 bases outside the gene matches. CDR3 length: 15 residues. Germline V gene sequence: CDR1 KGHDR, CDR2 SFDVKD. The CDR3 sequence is CATSRAGGPLYEQYF. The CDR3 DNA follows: TGTGCCACCAGTAGGGCGGGAGGGCCTTTATACGAGCAGTACTTC.

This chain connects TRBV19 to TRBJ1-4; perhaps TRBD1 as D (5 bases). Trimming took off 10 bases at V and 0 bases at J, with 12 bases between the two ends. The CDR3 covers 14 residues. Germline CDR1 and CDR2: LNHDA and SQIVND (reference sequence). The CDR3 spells CATRDGATNEKLFF. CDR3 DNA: TGTGCCACGCGGGACGGTGCAACTAATGAAAAACTGTTTTTT. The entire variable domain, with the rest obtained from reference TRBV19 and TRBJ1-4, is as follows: DGGITQSPKYLFRKEGQNVTLSCEQNLNHDAMYWYRQDPGQGLRLIYYSQIVNDFQKGDIAEGYSVSREKKESFPLTVTSAQKNPTAFYLCATRDGATNEKLFFGSGTQLSVL.

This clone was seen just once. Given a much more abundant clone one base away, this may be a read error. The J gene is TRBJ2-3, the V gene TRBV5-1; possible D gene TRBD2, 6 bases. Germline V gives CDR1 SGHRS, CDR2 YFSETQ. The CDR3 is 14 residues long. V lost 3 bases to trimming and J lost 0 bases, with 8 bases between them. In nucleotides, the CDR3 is TGCGCCAGCAGCTACGGGACTAGCACAGATACGCAGTATTTT. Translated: CASSYGTSTDTQYF. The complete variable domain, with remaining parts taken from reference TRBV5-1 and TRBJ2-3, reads KAGVTQTPRYLIKTRGQQVTLSCSPISGHRSVSWYQQTPGQGLQFLFEYFSETQRNKGNFPGRFSGRQFSNSRSEMNVSTLELGDSALYLCASSYGTSTDTQYFGPGTRLTVL.

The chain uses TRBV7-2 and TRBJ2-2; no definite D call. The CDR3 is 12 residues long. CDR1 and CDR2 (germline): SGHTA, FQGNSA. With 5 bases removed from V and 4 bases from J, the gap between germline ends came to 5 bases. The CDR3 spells CASSRSTGELFF. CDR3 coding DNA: TGTGCCAGCAGCCGTTCCACCGGGGAGCTGTTTTTT. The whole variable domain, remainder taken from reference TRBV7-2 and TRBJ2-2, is GAGVSQSPSNKVTEKGKDVELRCDPISGHTALYWYRQSLGQGLEFLIYFQGNSAPDKSGLPSDRFSAERTGGSVSTLTIQRTQQEDSAVYLCASSRSTGELFFGEGSRLTVL.

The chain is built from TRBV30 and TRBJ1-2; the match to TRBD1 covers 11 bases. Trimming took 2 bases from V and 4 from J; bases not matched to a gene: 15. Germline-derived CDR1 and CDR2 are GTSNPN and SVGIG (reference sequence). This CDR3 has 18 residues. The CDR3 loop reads CAWSIQGGTGGYGYGYTF. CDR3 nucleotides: TGTGCCTGGAGTATACAAGGAGGGACAGGGGGGTATGGCTATGGCTACACCTTC.